One and the same sample provided the 15 T cell receptor beta chains below, sequenced in a study of T cells in Graves' hyperthyroidism and ophthalmopathy. TCR beta CDR3 regions were amplified from RNA transcripts. Researchers ran a first-round RT-PCR on the TCR CDR3 using the HTBI primer set. TCRdb independently ran MiXCR on the multiplex PCR reads; one entry per CDR3 protein. The repertoire holds 400,000 to 550,000 distinct CDR3 sequences, roughly 25% seen once, with over 9% in the top ten. Sequencing was done on a sample of blood. These receptors were obtained from a woman aged 25 to 39 with Graves' ophthalmopathy.

This clonotype showed up many times. V is TRBV20-1 and J is TRBJ2-7, with 7 nucleotides matching TRBD2. From germline, CDR1 is DFQATT and CDR2 SNEGSKA (reference sequence). The CDR3 covers 13 residues. V lost 0 bases to trimming and J lost 3 bases; unmatched junction nucleotides: 2. The CDR3 protein is CSARDGRGYEQYF. In DNA, the CDR3 is TGCAGTGCTAGAGATGGGAGGGGCTACGAGCAGTACTTC.

The V and J genes are TRBV12-3 or TRBV12-4 and TRBJ2-5; 8 bases fit TRBD2. The V and J ends lost 6 bases and 5 bases, in that order; junction bases with no gene match: 11. CDR3 length: 15 amino acids. The CDR3 is CASSFQAGVGETQYF. The CDR3 region has the DNA TGTGCCAGCAGCTTCCAAGCGGGAGTCGGGGAGACCCAGTACTTC.

The J gene is TRBJ2-7, the V gene TRBV12-3 or TRBV12-4; perhaps TRBD1 as D (6 bases). V was shortened by 5 bases and J by 6 bases, with 17 bases between the two germline ends. This CDR3 is built from 14 residues. The CDR3: CASSATGIHREQYF. The CDR3 DNA is TGTGCCAGCAGTGCGACAGGAATCCACCGCGAGCAGTACTTC.

This clonotype appeared many times. The J gene is TRBJ2-7, the V gene TRBV6-5; TRBD1 matches at 8 bases. Per germline, CDR1 MNHEY and CDR2 SVGAGI. The CDR3 runs 16 residues. The junction had 8 bases not matched to a gene; V was cut back by 0 bases and J by 4 bases. The CDR3 reads CASSYSSQGANYEQYF. The DNA for the CDR3 is TGTGCCAGCAGTTACTCGAGCCAGGGGGCTAATTACGAGCAGTACTTC.

This clonotype was picked up a small number of times. The rearrangement joins TRBV5-1 to TRBJ2-7; 7 nucleotides match TRBD1. V gave up 0 bases and J gave up 5 bases; unmatched junction bases: 14. There are 17 residues in the CDR3. CDR1 SGHRS and CDR2 YFSETQ come from the germline V gene. CDR3 in DNA: TGCGCCAGCAGCTTGGGGGGTCTCACAGGGGAAGAGGACGAGCAGTACTTC. This sequence encodes CASSLGGLTGEEDEQYF.

This clonotype appeared many times. The gene calls are TRBV19 and TRBJ1-2, with TRBD1 as a possible D gene (6 bases). The CDR3 is 13 amino acids. V shed 10 bases and J shed 0 bases, with 12 bases lying between them. Looked up from germline, CDR1 is LNHDA and CDR2 is SQIVND (reference sequence). CDR3 sequence: CATQGLANYGYTF. CDR3 in DNA: TGTGCCACACAGGGTTTAGCTAACTATGGCTACACCTTC. The whole variable domain, remainder taken from reference TRBV19 and TRBJ1-2, is DGGITQSPKYLFRKEGQNVTLSCEQNLNHDAMYWYRQDPGQGLRLIYYSQIVNDFQKGDIAEGYSVSREKKESFPLTVTSAQKNPTAFYLCATQGLANYGYTFGSGTRLTVV.

This clonotype occurred many times. J is TRBJ2-2 and V is TRBV6-2 or TRBV6-3; a weak D match, TRBD1 (6 bases). The CDR3 covers 19 residues. Germline V gene data show CDR1 as MNHEY and CDR2 as SVGEGT. V shed 6 bases and J shed 0 bases, with 23 bases lying between them. The CDR3, as DNA: TGTGCCAGCAGCAAGTTAGGGGTTAAGGACAGCTCGAACACCGGGGAGCTGTTTTTT. It specifies CASSKLGVKDSSNTGELFF.

This clonotype showed up many times. The V gene is TRBV7-2, the J gene TRBJ2-7; weak D call: TRBD2 (6 bases). V shed 5 bases and J shed 3 bases, with 17 bases lying between them. This CDR3 is built from 15 residues. The germline gives CDR1 SGHTA, CDR2 FQGNSA. The CDR3 nucleotides are TGTGCCAGCAGCCCCCTACCAGGACTACTCTACGAGCAGTACTTC. It codes for CASSPLPGLLYEQYF.

This clonotype was picked up a small number of times. This chain uses TRBV15 with TRBJ1-1; TRBD1 aligns across 8 bases. CDR1 and CDR2 from the germline V gene are LNHNV and YYDKDF (reference sequence). With V trimmed by 3 bases and J by 0 bases, 6 bases remained unmatched. The CDR3 sequence is 16 residues long. The CDR3 spells CATSSRTGSMNTEAFF. DNA of the CDR3: TGTGCCACCAGCAGCCGGACAGGGTCCATGAACACTGAAGCTTTCTTT.

In this sample, this clonotype turned up a few times. V and J are TRBV10-1 and TRBJ2-3; the D gene is possibly TRBD2 (5 bases). V gave up 3 bases and J gave up 4 bases, with 8 bases separating them. This CDR3 has 13 residues. Germline assignment: CDR1 WNHNN and CDR2 SYGVQD (reference sequence). The CDR3 sequence is CASSEAGADTQYF. CDR3 coding DNA: TGCGCCAGCAGTGAAGCCGGGGCAGATACGCAGTATTTT.

This clonotype was seen a few times. The genes are TRBV20-1 and TRBJ1-2, with D tentatively TRBD1 (5 bases). The V gene's germline CDR1 is DFQATT and CDR2 SNEGSKA (reference sequence). The length of the CDR3 is 12 residues. Trimming pared 4 bases from V and 2 bases from J, leaving 8 bases between. The chain's CDR3 is CSATQGNYGYTF. CDR3 nucleotides: TGCAGTGCTACTCAGGGAAACTATGGCTACACCTTC.

The table lists this clonotype with a few counts. The CDR3 spells CATSRDLVDEAFF. CDR3 nucleotide sequence: TGTGCCACCAGCAGAGATTTAGTGGATGAAGCTTTCTTT. The chain couples TRBV15 to TRBJ1-1; D remains unclear. This CDR3 comprises 13 residues. The V end was cut by 0 bases, the J end by 7 bases, with 9 bases between. Germline assignment: CDR1 LNHNV and CDR2 YYDKDF (reference sequence).

This chain connects TRBV20-1 to TRBJ1-5, with D unresolved. Germline loops: CDR1 DFQATT, CDR2 SNEGSKA (reference sequence). Trimming shortened V by 3 bases and J by 0 bases, and 9 bases separated the two germline ends. CDR3 size: 14 residues. The CDR3, as DNA: TGCAGTGCTAGTTCGGCAGATAGCAATCAGCCCCAGCATTTT. Its translation: CSASSADSNQPQHF.

CDR3 in DNA: TGCAGTGGGGGGGAGTCCTACGAGCAGTACTTC. Encoded protein: CSGGESYEQYF. This chain uses TRBV20-1 with TRBJ2-7, with D tentatively TRBD2 (6 bases). The CDR3 runs to 11 residues. The germline gives CDR1 DFQATT, CDR2 SNEGSKA (reference sequence). V was trimmed by 7 bases and J by 1 base, leaving 8 bases between them.

This clonotype turned up a few times. A read error may account for a junction end that differs from germline. This chain joins TRBV18 and TRBJ1-2, with D possibly matching TRBD1 (6 bases). The germline V gene has CDR1 KGHSH and CDR2 LQKENI. The CDR3 spans 16 residues. DNA for the CDR3: TGTGCCAGCTCACCACCGTTTGGGGGGCTAAACTCTGGCTACACCTTC. It encodes CASSPPFGGLNSGYTF. The entire variable domain, with the rest obtained from reference TRBV18 and TRBJ1-2, is as follows: NAGVMQNPRHLVRRRGQEARLRCSPMKGHSHVYWYRQLPEEGLKFMVYLQKENIIDESGMPKERFSAEFPKEGPSILRIQQVVRGDSAAYFCASSPPFGGLNSGYTFGSGTRLTVV.